Here is one T cell receptor beta chain with its context. This clonotype was counted ten times or more. Which antigen it targets is not known. Per-base qualities were not stored, and no clone one base away is much larger. Based on the germline V gene, the CDR1 and CDR2 sequences are SGHVS and FQNEAQ. Trimming takes 5 bases from V and 0 bases from J, and the germline ends sit 17 bases apart. The CDR3, from cysteine to phenylalanine, totals 16 residues. Just CDR3 DNA is preserved here, 48 bases in frame from base 1. This sample was taken from a study of T-cell reconstitution after alpha-beta-depleted transplantation in children (dated by TCRdb to 2015 to 2016). About the investigation overall: T-cell immune reconstitution after TCRalphabeta/CD19-depleted allogeneic hematopoietic cell transplantation in children was quantitatively tracked in the study by means of TCR repertoire profiling. Findings and caveats that apply to the study as a whole: The high TCRbeta diversity at day 60 in some patients was ascribed to recipient T cells and intrathymic progenitors that had survived conditioning. The apparently early alphabetaT-cell count recovery about two months after transplant was reportedly dependent on only several hundred rapidly expanded clones derived from non-depleted graft cells. Over subsequent months, a decline in hyperexpanded clone frequencies was noted, and after one year, T-cell counts and TCRbeta diversity were mostly ascribed to newly produced T cells.

In light of the paper, this sample's treatment or condition label describes: allogeneic hematopoietic cell transplantation with graft depleted of TCRalphabeta T cells and CD19 B cells. The children who served as transplant recipients had been given grafts of TCRalphabeta/CD19-depleted allogeneic hematopoietic cells. Library method: PCR. TCRdb names Illumina HiSeq 2500 as the instrument used. To normalize quantification of the TCRbeta repertoire, the TCR libraries were built with molecular barcoding that relied on unique molecular identifiers. TCRdb redid the processing of the public reads, applying fastp at Q25 and MiXCR, and retained in-frame beta chains. For every CDR3 protein sequence, its rows merge into one entry that carries the most common genes and DNA. This sample lists hundreds of thousands of distinct CDR3 sequences; 7.5% to 9.5% were detected once. Less than 8% of the sample lies in the top ten.

The chain joins TRBV7-8 to TRBJ2-7; possibly the D gene is TRBD1, per 8 matching bases. This material consisted of PBMCs, mostly from graft donor cells, taken 180 days after TCRalphabeta/CD19-depleted stem cell transplant. This TCR was sampled from a male patient younger than 18 who had a stem cell transplant for acute lymphoblastic leukemia, so the T cells may come from the graft donor. Here is the DNA: TGTGCCAGCAGCCCGGGGGGCAGGGGGCCCTCCTACGAGCAGTACTTC. Its product reads: CASSPGGRGPSYEQYF.